The rows below give T cell receptor beta chains drawn from one sample of a study of blood T cell repertoires in COVID-19. The method was immunoSEQ multiplex PCR; TCRdb's version includes in-frame clones alone and lacks a portion of them. Among about 54,000 clones listed, about nine tenths were seen once. Sequencing was performed on peripheral blood. These receptor sequences come from a man aged 60-69 years with active COVID-19. Each CDR3 is given without its conserved first and last residue.

>TRBV27|TRBJ2-1
ASSPQRGYNEQF
>TRBV2|TRBJ2-1
ASSATREFYNEQF
>TRBV7-6|TRBJ2-2
ASSFGGIDAGGELF
>TRBV27|TRBJ2-7
ASSLSPLSYEQY
>TRBV2|TRBJ2-7
ASSHYEQY
>TRBV3-1/TRBV3-2|TRBJ2-1
ASTKLAGAEGEQF
>TRBV27|TRBJ2-7
ASSNPRDRALYEQY
>TRBV4-2|TRBJ2-7
ASSLRTSGSGVGEQY
>TRBV28|TRBJ1-1
ASSLFRTTEAF
>TRBV19|TRBJ1-2
ASSITPGQKYYGYT
>TRBV7-3|TRBJ2-3
ASSTPASGGPDTQY
>TRBV3-1/TRBV3-2|TRBJ2-7
ASSHLVTRQY
>TRBV11-2|TRBJ2-3
ASSGTWDTQY
>TRBV5-1|TRBJ1-2
ASKGPGQEPYGYT
>TRBV3-1/TRBV3-2|TRBJ2-7
ASSRAIRGGEQY
>TRBV9|TRBJ2-5
ASSERSQETQY
>TRBV3-1/TRBV3-2|TRBJ2-5
ASSQNPGLTTQETQY
>TRBV7-9|TRBJ1-5
ASSLGGGDSNQPQH
>TRBV3-1/TRBV3-2|TRBJ2-7
ASSQQGGLNYEQY
>TRBV7-7|TRBJ2-5
ASSLQPGTGGETQY